This T cell receptor beta chain was sequenced during a study of vaccination and CD4 T cells after COVID-19. Study context: Post-vaccine sampling followed dose two by a median about 72 days (range 14 to 241). Overlapping spike peptides of SARS-CoV-2, HCoV-NL63, HCoV-OC43 and HCoV-229E stimulated the cells. Study-level points and caveats: From roughly 21 to 40, the median of SARS-CoV-2-reactive clonotypes rose without reaching significance.

CDR3 length: 15 residues. Looked up from germline, CDR1 is ENHRY and CDR2 is SYGVKD. The V end was cut by 5 bases, the J end by 6 bases, with 17 bases between. Noted treatment: approximately 9-day PBMC culture with coronavirus spike peptide pools or control peptides (ViraFEST assay). For ViraFEST, peptide pools expanded antigen-specific T cells, after which the TCRs were sequenced. The Oncomine TCR Beta short-read assay was applied to DNA of cultured CD4+ T cells. TCRdb independently ran MiXCR on the PCR reads; one entry per CDR3 protein. This table has over 10,000 distinct CDR3 sequences, more than 35% appearing once. On this clonotype itself: The antigen is unknown.

The clonotype comes from a human donor who had recovered from COVID-19. The chain couples TRBV10-3 to TRBJ2-1; D is possibly TRBD1 (6 bases). Source: CD4+ T cells from blood, cultured in vitro, taken after SARS-CoV-2 vaccination. The CDR3 region is CAISPTETGINEQFF. For the CDR3, the DNA is TGTGCCATCAGTCCCACCGAGACAGGTATCAATGAGCAGTTCTTC.